This TCR beta chain was retrieved from a study of blood T cells in healthy people across ages. Note on this clonotype: The target antigen is unknown.

Study conclusions and caveats: In these data, TCR beta diversity tracked strongly with naive T cell percentage.

A second PCR of about 7 to 11 cycles used a sample-barcoded 5' primer and a J-beta primer mix. TCRdb itself ran the 5' RACE reads through MiXCR, one entry per CDR3 protein. The profile shows about 1.5 million distinct CDR3 sequences, 42% of them singletons. The sequence derives from a woman aged 18-29 years in good health. The sample taken for sequencing was blood.

The DNA for the CDR3 is TGTGCCAGCAGCATGATGGGACAGGGGGCGCGCCGGGAAGCTTTCTTT. This translates into CASSMMGQGARREAFF. The chain carries TRBV7-2 and TRBJ1-1; 12 bases line up with TRBD1. Germline CDR1 reads SGHTA; CDR2 reads FQGNSA. The CDR3 has 16 residues. After removal of 5 bases from V and 8 bases from J, the junction contained 12 bases not matched to a gene.